Below are 30 T cell receptor beta chains sequenced from a single sample in a study of immune evolution from preneoplasia to lung adenocarcinoma (dated by TCRdb to about 2021). Libraries were built with the immunoSEQ multiplex PCR assay. The source is immuneACCESS, and TCRdb retained only in-frame sequences with V and J called. Part of the clones is not carried over; for the studies checked, unresolved V genes explain less than half of this, and the remainder is unexplained. A total of roughly 4,800 clones appear in this sample, approximately 80% of them only once. The ten largest account for 20% to 25% of the sample. Sequencing was carried out using FFPE adjacent normal lung tissue. These receptors all come from an older donor with lung adenocarcinoma.

The chain couples TRBV5-8 to TRBJ2-7; the D gene is possibly TRBD1 (5 bases). There are 14 residues in the CDR3. Trimming took 5 bases from V and 2 from J, leaving 14 bases between them. Germline CDR1 is SGHTS and CDR2 is YDEGEE. The CDR3 reads CASSEETAAYEQYF. The CDR3 nucleotides read TGTGCCAGCAGTGAGGAGACAGCCGCCTACGAGCAGTACTTC.

The chain recombines TRBV30 with TRBJ2-2, with D unresolved. Trimming removed 5 bases from V and 6 bases from J, with 13 bases in between. The CDR3 is made up of 13 amino acids. The germline gives CDR1 GTSNPN, CDR2 SVGIG (reference sequence). The CDR3 sequence: CAWEMGSSGELFF. In DNA form, the CDR3 reads TGTGCCTGGGAGATGGGTAGCTCCGGGGAGCTGTTTTTT.

This chain links TRBV28 with TRBJ1-5; TRBD1 agrees at 7 bases. Looked up from germline, CDR1 is MDHEN and CDR2 is SYDVKM. The CDR3 totals 14 residues. Trimming cost V 7 bases and J 6 bases; bases outside gene matches: 9. CDR3 sequence: CASTQGWVSQPQHF. The CDR3 DNA sequence: TGTGCCAGCACACAGGGGTGGGTTTCTCAGCCCCAGCATTTT.

The CDR3 DNA reads TGTGCCAGCAGCTTGGGGGGACACCCATCGGGTGAAAAACTGTTTTTT. Translated: CASSLGGHPSGEKLFF. The genes are TRBV5-4 and TRBJ1-4, with D perhaps matching TRBD1 (6 bases). The length of the CDR3 is 16 residues. Germline CDR1 is SGHNT and CDR2 is YYREEE (reference sequence). V was trimmed by 0 bases and J by 7 bases, leaving 16 bases between them.

This clone was detected only a few times. Other DNA sequences in this sample translate to the same CDR3. The chain uses TRBV18 and TRBJ1-1; weak D call: TRBD1 (6 bases). CDR1 KGHSH and CDR2 LQKENI come from the germline V gene. The CDR3 covers 14 residues. V lost 2 bases, J lost 3 bases, and 10 bases lay in between. The CDR3: CASSPAQGYTEAFF. In DNA form, the CDR3 reads TGTGCCAGCTCACCAGCCCAGGGGTACACTGAAGCTTTCTTT.

The rearrangement links TRBV18 to TRBJ2-5; 8 bases map to TRBD1. The germline gives CDR1 KGHSH, CDR2 LQKENI. Germline trimming cut 3 bases from V and 2 bases from J; bases unmatched to any gene: 2. The CDR3 has 14 residues. As DNA, the CDR3 is TGTGCCAGCTCACCGGACAGGGTGCAAGAGACCCAGTACTTC. Translated: CASSPDRVQETQYF.

The rearrangement uses TRBV27 and TRBJ2-3; a weak D match, TRBD2 (6 bases). Germline V gene data show CDR1 as MNHEY and CDR2 as SMNVEV (reference sequence). The CDR3 is 14 residues long. The V and J ends lost 7 bases and 6 bases respectively, with 17 bases between them. The CDR3 DNA reads TGTGCCAGCACCACCCTCACTAGCATGGATACGCAGTATTTT. Translated: CASTTLTSMDTQYF.

The chain employs TRBV25-1 and TRBJ2-5; the D is unclear. The CDR3 loop spans 13 amino acids. Trimming left V 4 bases short and J 1 base short, with 7 bases between. Germline V CDR1 and CDR2: MGHDK, SYGVNS. The CDR3 region is CASSGATQETQYF. Here the CDR3 DNA reads TGTGCCAGCAGTGGTGCTACCCAAGAGACCCAGTACTTC.

V is TRBV11-2 and J is TRBJ1-2; D is perhaps TRBD1 (5 bases). Trimming left V 0 bases short and J 7 bases short, with 12 bases between. CDR3 length: 14 amino acids. Germline CDR1 and CDR2: SGHAT and FQNNGV. For the CDR3, the DNA is TGTGCCAGCAGCTTAGATAGGGGCCAGATTGGCTACACCTTC. It translates to CASSLDRGQIGYTF.

This chain joins TRBV18 and TRBJ2-1; TRBD2 might be the D (5 bases). This CDR3 region has 12 residues. The germline V gene has CDR1 KGHSH and CDR2 LQKENI. V was shortened by 6 bases and J by 8 bases, with 11 bases between the two germline ends. The DNA of the CDR3 is TGTGCCAGCTCCCAGCAGAGGGATGAGCAGTTCTTC. Its protein product is CASSQQRDEQFF.

The V call is TRBV30, the J call TRBJ1-2; D is possibly TRBD1 (5 bases). CDR3 size: 12 residues. Germline V lookup: CDR1 GTSNPN, CDR2 SVGIG (reference sequence). V was trimmed by 4 bases and J by 8 bases, leaving 14 bases between them. The CDR3 loop reads CAWTTGAWGYTF. In DNA form, the CDR3 reads TGTGCCTGGACGACCGGGGCGTGGGGCTACACCTTC.

A note on this clone: Within the sample, other DNA sequences also encode this same CDR3. This chain uses TRBV18 with TRBJ1-4; D is ambiguous. CDR1 KGHSH and CDR2 LQKENI come from the germline V gene. This CDR3 is 13 amino acids long. V shed 4 bases and J shed 5 bases, with 8 bases lying between them. CDR3 protein: CASSLGGNEKLFF. The CDR3, as DNA: TGTGCCAGCTCACTAGGCGGGAATGAAAAACTGTTTTTT.

In regard to this clone: One end of the junction fails to match germline, which may point to a read error. The chain uses TRBV28 and TRBJ1-1; D gene unclear. The CDR3 runs to 11 residues. CDR1 is MDHEN, CDR2 SYDVKM, per germline. DNA for the CDR3: TGTGCCAGCAGTTTATCTCACGATAGGCTGTTT. This encodes CASSLSHDRLF.

The chain recombines TRBV4-1 with TRBJ2-1, with 9 bases fitting TRBD2. The CDR3 totals 15 residues. Germline CDR1 and CDR2: MGHRA and YSYEKL. Germline trimming cut 3 bases from V and 9 bases from J; bases unmatched to any gene: 9. CDR3 sequence reads: CASSHPGLAGSEQFF. In DNA, the CDR3 is TGCGCCAGCAGCCACCCGGGACTAGCAGGGTCTGAGCAGTTCTTC.

This clone was seen more than once but under ten times. The chain has TRBV6-5 and TRBJ2-7; the D gene could be TRBD1 or TRBD2 (5 bases each). Deletions cut 0 bases from V and 7 bases from J, with 13 bases between. Germline assignment: CDR1 MNHEY and CDR2 SVGAGI. The CDR3 totals 14 residues. Here the CDR3 DNA reads TGTGCCAGCAGTTACTCTGGGGGAGAGCGGGAGCAGTACTTC. It encodes CASSYSGGEREQYF.

The chain carries TRBV29-1 and TRBJ1-2; unclear D gene. The CDR3 contains 12 residues. Deletions cut 6 bases from V and 7 bases from J, with 15 bases between. The germline V gene has CDR1 SQVTM and CDR2 ANQGSEA. As DNA, the CDR3 is TGCAGCGTGCTTTACGGCCCTGGTGGCTACACCTTC. This sequence encodes CSVLYGPGGYTF.

The V gene is TRBV5-6, the J gene TRBJ1-3; D possibly corresponds to TRBD1 (5 bases). The CDR3 spans 13 residues. Trimming took off 4 bases at V and 7 bases at J, with 12 bases between the two ends. From germline, CDR1 is SGHDT and CDR2 YYEEEE. As DNA, the CDR3 is TGTGCCAGCAGCCGAGGGGTTGTGAACACCATATATTTT. This sequence encodes CASSRGVVNTIYF.

This clone has just one count. The V gene is TRBV29-1, the J gene TRBJ1-1; D possibly corresponds to TRBD1 (6 bases). The CDR3 has 16 residues. Germline lookup yields CDR1 SQVTM and CDR2 ANQGSEA. V lost 4 bases and J lost 1, with 19 bases in between. The CDR3 is CSVAHPGTLKNTEAFF. For the CDR3, the DNA is TGCAGCGTTGCTCACCCCGGGACACTTAAGAACACTGAAGCTTTCTTT.

The chain couples TRBV5-5 to TRBJ1-5; D is uncertain. Germline CDR1 SGHKS, CDR2 YYEKEE (reference sequence). The CDR3 length is 14 residues. The V end was cut by 3 bases, the J end by 9 bases, with 16 bases between. The CDR3, as DNA: TGTGCCAGCAGCTCCGGGTCCTCCGTCGGGCCCCAGCATTTT. This sequence encodes CASSSGSSVGPQHF.

J is TRBJ2-5 and V is TRBV5-1; D gene unclear. This CDR3 comprises 11 residues. V shed 3 bases and J shed 4 bases, with 4 bases lying between them. The V gene's germline CDR1 is SGHRS and CDR2 YFSETQ. In DNA form, the CDR3 reads TGCGCCAGCAGCTATTCAGAGACCCAGTACTTC. It encodes CASSYSETQYF.

This sequence joins TRBV30 and TRBJ1-5; TRBD1 matches at 7 bases. This CDR3 has 14 amino acids. Germline CDR1 and CDR2: GTSNPN and SVGIG (reference sequence). V shed 1 base and J 3 bases; nucleotides not matched to a gene: 3. The CDR3 loop is CAWSAGGYNQPQHF. Here the CDR3 DNA reads TGTGCCTGGAGTGCAGGGGGGTACAATCAGCCCCAGCATTTT.

The chain uses TRBV7-2 and TRBJ2-4; tentatively, D is TRBD1 (5 bases). Trimming took off 1 base at V and 5 bases at J, with 9 bases between the two ends. The germline V gene has CDR1 SGHTA and CDR2 FQGNSA. The CDR3 is made up of 14 amino acids. CDR3 sequence reads: CASSLDTGENIQYF. CDR3 nucleotide sequence: TGTGCCAGCAGCTTAGACACAGGCGAAAACATTCAGTACTTC. The whole variable domain, remainder taken from reference TRBV7-2 and TRBJ2-4, is GAGVSQSPSNKVTEKGKDVELRCDPISGHTALYWYRQSLGQGLEFLIYFQGNSAPDKSGLPSDRFSAERTGGSVSTLTIQRTQQEDSAVYLCASSLDTGENIQYFGAGTRLSVL.

Sample share makes this clone large. The J gene is TRBJ2-2, the V gene TRBV19; D could derive from TRBD1 or TRBD2 (6 bases each). Trimming left V 7 bases short and J 4 bases short, with 16 bases between. Germline lookup yields CDR1 LNHDA and CDR2 SQIVND (reference sequence). The CDR3 runs 15 residues. The CDR3 spells CASTPRGVGTGELFF. The CDR3 DNA follows: TGTGCCAGTACCCCTAGGGGGGTTGGCACCGGGGAGCTGTTTTTT.

The rearrangement uses TRBV18 and TRBJ1-3; a weak D match, TRBD1 (6 bases). The CDR3 contains 14 residues. The germline V gene has CDR1 KGHSH and CDR2 LQKENI. Between the trimmed V and J ends, which lost 5 bases and 4 bases, there was a span of 12 bases. The CDR3 nucleotides are TGTGCCAGCTCATCAGGGGTGGAAGGAAACACCATATATTTT. Its protein is CASSSGVEGNTIYF. The complete variable domain, with remaining parts taken from reference TRBV18 and TRBJ1-3, reads NAGVMQNPRHLVRRRGQEARLRCSPMKGHSHVYWYRQLPEEGLKFMVYLQKENIIDESGMPKERFSAEFPKEGPSILRIQQVVRGDSAAYFCASSSGVEGNTIYFGEGSWLTVV.

This clone appeared once. The V and J genes are TRBV6-1 and TRBJ2-7, with D unclear. V dropped 3 bases and J dropped 6 bases, with 15 bases sitting between them. The germline V gene encodes CDR1 MNHNS and CDR2 SASEGT. The CDR3 totals 14 residues. CDR3 sequence reads: CASSDYYRIVEQYF. CDR3 DNA sequence: TGTGCCAGCAGTGATTACTACAGAATCGTCGAGCAGTACTTC.

The rearrangement joins TRBV13 to TRBJ2-1, with D tentatively TRBD2 (5 bases). The CDR3 length is 13 residues. The germline gives CDR1 PRHDT, CDR2 FYEKMQ (reference sequence). Trimming left V 5 bases short and J 7 bases short, with 12 bases between. This chain's CDR3 is CASSSRRGNEQFF. As DNA, the CDR3 is TGTGCCAGCAGCAGCCGTCGGGGAAATGAGCAGTTCTTC.

CDR3: CASSLGRGDTQYF. The CDR3 bases are TGTGCCAGCAGCTTAGGTAGAGGAGATACGCAGTATTTT. The chain carries TRBV7-2 and TRBJ2-3; D is uncertain. The CDR3 extends over 13 amino acids. V lost 1 base and J 5 bases, leaving 7 bases between the germline ends. CDR1 and CDR2 (germline): SGHTA, FQGNSA.

V is TRBV5-4 and J is TRBJ1-2; D uncertain. With 0 bases removed from V and 7 bases from J, the gap between germline ends came to 13 bases. This CDR3 region has 14 residues. Germline V gene data show CDR1 as SGHNT and CDR2 as YYREEE (reference sequence). The CDR3 DNA sequence: TGTGCCAGCAGCTTGGGGTCGCAGGTCGGTGGCTACACCTTC. Translated, it gives CASSLGSQVGGYTF.

The chain couples TRBV7-9 to TRBJ1-1, with D possibly matching TRBD1 (5 bases). This CDR3 region has 12 residues. Germline-derived CDR1 and CDR2 are SEHNR and FQNEAQ (reference sequence). V lost 4 bases, J lost 7 bases, and 10 bases lay in between. The CDR3 spells CASSWGGDEAFF. The CDR3 bases are TGTGCCAGCAGCTGGGGCGGGGATGAAGCTTTCTTT.

The chain has TRBV15 and TRBJ1-5; 7 nucleotides match TRBD1. J gave up 4 bases and V 6 bases, and 9 bases lay outside the gene matches. Germline CDR1 and CDR2: LNHNV and YYDKDF (reference sequence). This CDR3 spans 15 amino acids. CDR3 nucleotides: TGTGCCACCAGTCAAAGCCGGGACAGAAATCAGCCCCAGCATTTT. Protein sequence: CATSQSRDRNQPQHF.